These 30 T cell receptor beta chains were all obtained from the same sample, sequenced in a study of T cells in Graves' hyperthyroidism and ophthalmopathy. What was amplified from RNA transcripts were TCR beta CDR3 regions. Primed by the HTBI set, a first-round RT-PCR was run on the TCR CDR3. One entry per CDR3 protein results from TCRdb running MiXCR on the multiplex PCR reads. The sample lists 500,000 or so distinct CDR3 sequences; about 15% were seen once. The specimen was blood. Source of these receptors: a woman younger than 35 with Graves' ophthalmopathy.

The CDR3 here is CASSLGTGGSGNTIYF. In DNA, the CDR3 is TGTGCCAGCAGCTTAGGGACAGGGGGTTCTGGAAACACCATATATTTT. This chain links TRBV7-2 with TRBJ1-3, with 10 bases that match TRBD1. V trimming: 1 base; J trimming: 1 base; junction bases outside the gene matches: 1. The CDR3 has 16 residues. Per germline, CDR1 SGHTA and CDR2 FQGNSA.

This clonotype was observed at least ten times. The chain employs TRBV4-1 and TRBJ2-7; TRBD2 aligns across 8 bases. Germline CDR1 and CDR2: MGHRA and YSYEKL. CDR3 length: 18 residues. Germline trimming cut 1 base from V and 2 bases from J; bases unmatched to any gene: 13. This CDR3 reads CASSQGDPSGGAAYEQYF. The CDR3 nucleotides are TGCGCCAGCAGCCAAGGAGACCCCTCGGGAGGGGCGGCCTACGAGCAGTACTTC.

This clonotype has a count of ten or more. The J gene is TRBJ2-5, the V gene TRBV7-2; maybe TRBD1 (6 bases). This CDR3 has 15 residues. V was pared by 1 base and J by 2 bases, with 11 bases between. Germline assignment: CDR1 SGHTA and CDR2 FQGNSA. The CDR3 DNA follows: TGTGCCAGCAGCTTAGGGGGGCCGAGACAAGAGACCCAGTACTTC. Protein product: CASSLGGPRQETQYF.

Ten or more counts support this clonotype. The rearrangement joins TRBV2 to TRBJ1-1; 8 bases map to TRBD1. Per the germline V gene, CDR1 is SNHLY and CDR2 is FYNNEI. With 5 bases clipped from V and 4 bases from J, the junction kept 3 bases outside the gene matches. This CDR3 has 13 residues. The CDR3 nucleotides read TGTGCCAGCAGTCACGGACAGGGCACTGAAGCTTTCTTT. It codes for CASSHGQGTEAFF.

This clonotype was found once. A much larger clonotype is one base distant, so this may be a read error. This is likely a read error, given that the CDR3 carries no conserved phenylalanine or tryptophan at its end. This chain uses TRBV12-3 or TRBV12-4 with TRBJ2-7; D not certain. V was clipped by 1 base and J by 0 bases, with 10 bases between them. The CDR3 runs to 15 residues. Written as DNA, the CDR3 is TGTGCCAGCAGTTTAGGGCTAGATTACTCCTACGAGCAGTACCTC. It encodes CASSLGLDYSYEQYL.

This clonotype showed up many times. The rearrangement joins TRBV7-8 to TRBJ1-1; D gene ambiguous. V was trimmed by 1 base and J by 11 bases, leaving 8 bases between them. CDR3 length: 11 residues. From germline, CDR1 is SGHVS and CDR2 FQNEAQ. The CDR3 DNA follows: TGTGCCAGCAGCTTAGTTGACGGGGCTTTCTTT. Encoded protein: CASSLVDGAFF.

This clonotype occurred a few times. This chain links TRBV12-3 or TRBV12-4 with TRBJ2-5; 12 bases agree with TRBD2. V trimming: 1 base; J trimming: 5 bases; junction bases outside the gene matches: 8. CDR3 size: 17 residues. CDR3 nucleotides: TGTGCCAGCAGTTTAGTTGGAACTAGCGGGAGGAAGGAGACCCAGTACTTC. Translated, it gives CASSLVGTSGRKETQYF.

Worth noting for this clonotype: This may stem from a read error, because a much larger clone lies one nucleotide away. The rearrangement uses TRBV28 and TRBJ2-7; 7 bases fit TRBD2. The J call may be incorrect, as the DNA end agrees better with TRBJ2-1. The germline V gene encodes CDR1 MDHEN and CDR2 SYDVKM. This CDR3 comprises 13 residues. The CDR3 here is CASNRGEPYEQFF. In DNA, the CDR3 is TGTGCCAGCAATCGGGGGGAACCCTACGAGCAGTTCTTC.

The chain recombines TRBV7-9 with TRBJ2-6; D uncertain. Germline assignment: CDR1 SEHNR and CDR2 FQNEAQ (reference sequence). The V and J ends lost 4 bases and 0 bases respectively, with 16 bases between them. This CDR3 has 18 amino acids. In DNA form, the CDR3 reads TGTGCCAGCAGCTCCGAAGCGACCCCCCTCTCTGGGGCCAACGTCCTGACTTTC. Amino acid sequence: CASSSEATPLSGANVLTF.

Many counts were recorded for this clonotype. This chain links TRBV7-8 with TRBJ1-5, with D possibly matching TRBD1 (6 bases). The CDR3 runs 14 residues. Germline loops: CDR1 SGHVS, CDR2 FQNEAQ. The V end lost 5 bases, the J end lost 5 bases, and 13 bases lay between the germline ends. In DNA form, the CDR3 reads TGTGCCAGCAGCCCATCAGGGGAGGATCAGCCCCAGCATTTT. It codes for CASSPSGEDQPQHF.

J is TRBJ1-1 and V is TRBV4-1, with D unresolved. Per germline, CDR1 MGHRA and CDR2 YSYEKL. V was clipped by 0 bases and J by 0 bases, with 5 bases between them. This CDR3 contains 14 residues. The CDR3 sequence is CASSQDMMNTEAFF. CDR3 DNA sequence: TGCGCCAGCAGCCAAGATATGATGAACACTGAAGCTTTCTTT.

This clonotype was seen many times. In nucleotides, the CDR3 is TGTGCCAGCAGAAGAGGCAGGGATGGTAGAGATACGCAGTATTTT. Translated, it gives CASRRGRDGRDTQYF. The genes are TRBV2 and TRBJ2-3; weak D call: TRBD1 (5 bases). Germline CDR1 is SNHLY and CDR2 is FYNNEI. The CDR3 has 15 residues. V dropped 6 bases and J dropped 5 bases, with 18 bases sitting between them.

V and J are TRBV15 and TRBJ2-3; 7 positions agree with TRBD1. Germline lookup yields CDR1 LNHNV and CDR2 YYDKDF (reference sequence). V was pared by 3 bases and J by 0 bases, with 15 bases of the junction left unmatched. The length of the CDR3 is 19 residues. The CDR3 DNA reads TGTGCCACCAGCAGCGAAACCCGCTCGGGACAGACTAGCACAGATACGCAGTATTTT. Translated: CATSSETRSGQTSTDTQYF.

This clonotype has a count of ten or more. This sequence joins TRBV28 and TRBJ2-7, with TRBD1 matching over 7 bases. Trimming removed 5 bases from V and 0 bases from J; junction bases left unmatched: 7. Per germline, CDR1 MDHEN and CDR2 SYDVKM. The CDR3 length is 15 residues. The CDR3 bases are TGTGCCAGCAGTCGCCCTGACAGGGCCTCCTACGAGCAGTACTTC. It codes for CASSRPDRASYEQYF.

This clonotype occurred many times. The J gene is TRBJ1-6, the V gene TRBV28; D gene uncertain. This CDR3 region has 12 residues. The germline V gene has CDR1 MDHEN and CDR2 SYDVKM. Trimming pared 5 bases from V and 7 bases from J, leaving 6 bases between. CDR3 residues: CASSTVNSPLHF. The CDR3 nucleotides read TGTGCCAGCAGTACAGTGAATTCACCCCTCCACTTT. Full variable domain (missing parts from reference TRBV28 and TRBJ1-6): DVKVTQSSRYLVKRTGEKVFLECVQDMDHENMFWYRQDPGLGLRLIYFSYDVKMKEKGDIPEGYSVSREKKERFSLILESASTNQTSMYLCASSTVNSPLHFGNGTRLTVT.

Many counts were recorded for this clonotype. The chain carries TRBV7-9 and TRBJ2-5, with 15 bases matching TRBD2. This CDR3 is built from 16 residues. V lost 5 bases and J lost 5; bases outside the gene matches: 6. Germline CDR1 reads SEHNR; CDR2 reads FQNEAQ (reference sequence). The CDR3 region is CASSPGTSGGLETQYF. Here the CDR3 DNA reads TGTGCCAGCAGCCCTGGGACTAGCGGGGGGTTGGAGACCCAGTACTTC.

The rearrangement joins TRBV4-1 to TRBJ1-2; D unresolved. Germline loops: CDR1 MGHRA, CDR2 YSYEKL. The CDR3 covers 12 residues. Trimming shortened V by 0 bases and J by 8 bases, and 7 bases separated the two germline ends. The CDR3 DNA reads TGCGCCAGCAGCCAAGATAATTGGGGCTACACCTTC. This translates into CASSQDNWGYTF.

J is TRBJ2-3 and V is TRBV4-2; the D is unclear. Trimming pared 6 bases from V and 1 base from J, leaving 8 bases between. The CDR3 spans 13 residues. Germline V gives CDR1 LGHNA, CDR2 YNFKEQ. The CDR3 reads CASSTLRTDTQYF. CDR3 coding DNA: TGTGCCAGCAGTACTTTACGCACAGATACGCAGTATTTT.

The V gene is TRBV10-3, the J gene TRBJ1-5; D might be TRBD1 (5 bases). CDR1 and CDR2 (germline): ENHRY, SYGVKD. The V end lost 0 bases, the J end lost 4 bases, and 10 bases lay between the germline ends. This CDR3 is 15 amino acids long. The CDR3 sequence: CAISESGTGNQPQHF. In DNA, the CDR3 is TGTGCCATCAGTGAGTCTGGGACGGGGAATCAGCCCCAGCATTTT.

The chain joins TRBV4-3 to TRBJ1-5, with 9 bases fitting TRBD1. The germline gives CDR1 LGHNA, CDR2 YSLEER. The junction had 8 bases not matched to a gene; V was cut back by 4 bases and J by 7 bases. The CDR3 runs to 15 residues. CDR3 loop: CASSRDRALGQPQHF. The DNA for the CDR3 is TGCGCCAGCAGCCGGGACAGGGCACTGGGACAGCCCCAGCATTTT.

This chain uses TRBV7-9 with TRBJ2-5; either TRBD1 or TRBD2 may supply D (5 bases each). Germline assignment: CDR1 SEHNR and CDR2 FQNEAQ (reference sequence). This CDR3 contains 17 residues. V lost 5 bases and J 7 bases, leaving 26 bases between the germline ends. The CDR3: CASSENRKLQTGGTQYF. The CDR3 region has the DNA TGTGCCAGCAGCGAAAACAGGAAACTACAAACTGGGGGGACCCAGTACTTC.

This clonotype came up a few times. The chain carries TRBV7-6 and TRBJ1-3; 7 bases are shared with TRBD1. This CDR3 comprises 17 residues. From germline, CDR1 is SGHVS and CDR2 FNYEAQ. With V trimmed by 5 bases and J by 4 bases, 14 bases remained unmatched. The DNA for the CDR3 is TGTGCCAGCAGCGGGGGGGACAGCGGTATCTTCGGAAACACCATATATTTT. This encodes CASSGGDSGIFGNTIYF.

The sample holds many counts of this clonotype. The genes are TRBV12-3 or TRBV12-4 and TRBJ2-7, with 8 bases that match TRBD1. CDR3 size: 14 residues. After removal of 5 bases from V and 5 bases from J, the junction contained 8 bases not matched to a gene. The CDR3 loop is CASSGRTGFDEQYF. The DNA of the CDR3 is TGTGCCAGCAGTGGGCGGACAGGGTTCGACGAGCAGTACTTC.

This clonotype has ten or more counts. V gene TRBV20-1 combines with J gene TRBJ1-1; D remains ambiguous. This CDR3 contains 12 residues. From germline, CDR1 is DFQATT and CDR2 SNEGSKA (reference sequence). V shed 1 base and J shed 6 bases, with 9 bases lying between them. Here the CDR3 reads CSARGMEAEAFF. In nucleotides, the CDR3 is TGCAGTGCTAGAGGGATGGAGGCTGAAGCTTTCTTT.

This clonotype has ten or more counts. In DNA form, the CDR3 reads TGTGCCAGCAGCTTGGGGGGGGCATCCACCGGGGAGCTGTTTTTT. It encodes CASSLGGASTGELFF. The chain recombines TRBV5-5 with TRBJ2-2; D may be TRBD1 or TRBD2 (6 bases each). Germline CDR1 and CDR2: SGHKS and YYEKEE (reference sequence). Trimming cost V 0 bases and J 4 bases, with 10 bases left between them. The CDR3 covers 15 residues.

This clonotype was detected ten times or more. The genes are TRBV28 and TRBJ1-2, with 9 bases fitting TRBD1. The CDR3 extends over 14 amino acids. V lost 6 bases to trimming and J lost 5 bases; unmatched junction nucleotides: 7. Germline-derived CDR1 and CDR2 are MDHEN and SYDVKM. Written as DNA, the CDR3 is TGTGCCAGCAGGAAGGGACAGGGAGGGTATGGCTACACCTTC. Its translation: CASRKGQGGYGYTF.

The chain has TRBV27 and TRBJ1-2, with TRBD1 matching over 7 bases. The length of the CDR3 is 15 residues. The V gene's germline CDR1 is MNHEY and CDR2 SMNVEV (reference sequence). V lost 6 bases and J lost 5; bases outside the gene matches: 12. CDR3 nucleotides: TGTGCCAGCAGCCTAAATACCGGGACAGTATATGGCTACACCTTC. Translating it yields CASSLNTGTVYGYTF.

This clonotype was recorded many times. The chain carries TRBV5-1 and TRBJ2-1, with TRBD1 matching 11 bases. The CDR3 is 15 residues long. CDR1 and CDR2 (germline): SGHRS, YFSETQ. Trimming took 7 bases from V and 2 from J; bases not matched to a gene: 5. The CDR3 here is CASATGQGAYNEQFF. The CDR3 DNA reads TGCGCCAGCGCTACGGGACAGGGGGCCTACAATGAGCAGTTCTTC.

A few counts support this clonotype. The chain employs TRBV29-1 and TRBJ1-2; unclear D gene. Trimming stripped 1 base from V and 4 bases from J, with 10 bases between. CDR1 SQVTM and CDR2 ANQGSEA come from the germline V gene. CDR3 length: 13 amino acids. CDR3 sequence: CSVEGQIRYGYTF. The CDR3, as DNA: TGCAGCGTTGAAGGGCAGATTCGCTATGGCTACACCTTC. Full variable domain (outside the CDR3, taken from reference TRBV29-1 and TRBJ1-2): SAVISQKPSRDICQRGTSLTIQCQVDSQVTMMFWYRQQPGQSLTLIATANQGSEATYESGFVIDKFPISRPNLTFSTLTVSNMSPEDSSIYLCSVEGQIRYGYTFGSGTRLTVV.

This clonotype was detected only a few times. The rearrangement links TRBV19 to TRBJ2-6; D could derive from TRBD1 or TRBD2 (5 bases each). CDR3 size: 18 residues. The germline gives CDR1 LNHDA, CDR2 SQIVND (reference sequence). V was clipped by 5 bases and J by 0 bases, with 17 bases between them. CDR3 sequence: CASSRYGTVDSGANVLTF. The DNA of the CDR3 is TGTGCCAGTAGTCGTTACGGGACGGTAGACTCTGGGGCCAACGTCCTGACTTTC.